These 15 T cell receptor beta chains share one sample of origin, sequenced in a study of T cell responses to AZD1222 COVID-19 vaccine. Assay: immunoSEQ multiplex PCR; the TCRdb copy retains only in-frame clones and omits some. The sample consists of about 120,000 clones, roughly four fifths of them appearing once. The specimen was peripheral blood, collected on day 0 of AZD1222 vaccination. The receptors derive from an adult in good health.

The CDR3 here is CASSTPQETQYF. CDR3 coding DNA: TGTGCCAGCAGCACCCCACAAGAGACCCAGTACTTC. The gene calls are TRBV5-6 and TRBJ2-5; no clear D. This CDR3 comprises 12 residues. Per the germline V gene, CDR1 is SGHDT and CDR2 is YYEEEE. V was trimmed by 4 bases and J by 2 bases, leaving 6 bases between them. Full variable domain (missing parts from reference TRBV5-6 and TRBJ2-5): DAGVTQSPTHLIKTRGQQVTLRCSPKSGHDTVSWYQQALGQGPQFIFQYYEEEERQRGNFPDRFSGHQFPNYSSELNVNALLLGDSALYLCASSTPQETQYFGPGTRLLVL.

The chain combines TRBV7-2 with TRBJ1-5, with D uncertain. This CDR3 region has 16 residues. V gave up 1 base and J gave up 1 base, with 11 bases separating them. Germline loops: CDR1 SGHTA, CDR2 FQGNSA. CDR3 loop: CASSLVGGSSNQPQHF. The CDR3 bases are TGTGCCAGCAGCTTAGTAGGAGGAAGCAGCAATCAGCCCCAGCATTTT.

The V and J genes are TRBV19 and TRBJ1-5; D might be TRBD1 (5 bases). CDR1 and CDR2 (germline): LNHDA, SQIVND (reference sequence). The CDR3 has 12 amino acids. V was cut by 4 bases and J by 15 bases, with 16 bases left in between. This CDR3 reads CASSTLWGLLHF. The CDR3 bases are TGTGCCAGTAGTACCCTTTGGGGCCTTCTGCATTTT.

The chain has TRBV3-1 (or the pseudogene TRBV3-2) and TRBJ2-7; a weak D match, TRBD1 (5 bases). CDR1 and CDR2 (germline): LGHDT, YNNKEL (reference sequence). The V end was cut by 3 bases, the J end by 7 bases, with 28 bases between. The CDR3 runs to 18 residues. The DNA for the CDR3 is TGTGCCAGCAGCCATATATTCCAGGGCTCCCGGTTGATCTGGGAGCAGTACTTC. This translates into CASSHIFQGSRLIWEQYF.

The DNA for the CDR3 is TGTGCCAGCAGCTTGTTTAAGGGTATTACAGATCAGCCCCAGCATTTT. It translates to CASSLFKGITDQPQHF. This chain uses TRBV5-6 with TRBJ1-5; D remains ambiguous. Germline V gives CDR1 SGHDT, CDR2 YYEEEE. The CDR3 extends over 16 amino acids. Trimming took off 1 base at V and 5 bases at J, with 16 bases between the two ends.

In its sample, this clone was seen once. The chain joins TRBV18 to TRBJ2-5, with D possibly being TRBD2 (6 bases). CDR1 is KGHSH and CDR2 is LQKENI in the germline V gene. The CDR3 loop spans 15 amino acids. The germline V and J ends were trimmed by 0 bases and 5 bases, with 13 bases remaining between them. The DNA of the CDR3 is TGTGCCAGCTCACCACCGGAGGGCCGGGGGGAGACCCAGTACTTC. Translated, it gives CASSPPEGRGETQYF. The whole variable domain, remainder taken from reference TRBV18 and TRBJ2-5, is NAGVMQNPRHLVRRRGQEARLRCSPMKGHSHVYWYRQLPEEGLKFMVYLQKENIIDESGMPKERFSAEFPKEGPSILRIQQVVRGDSAAYFCASSPPEGRGETQYFGPGTRLLVL.

This clone has only one observation. The V gene is TRBV5-1, the J gene TRBJ1-1; D is undetermined. This CDR3 is built from 14 residues. Germline CDR1 is SGHRS and CDR2 is YFSETQ. Trimming removed 3 bases at V and 2 bases at J, with 11 bases between. CDR3 loop: CASSSKTPNTEAFF. The CDR3 region has the DNA TGCGCCAGCAGCTCAAAGACACCTAACACTGAAGCTTTCTTT. The whole variable domain, filled in from reference TRBV5-1 and TRBJ1-1, reads KAGVTQTPRYLIKTRGQQVTLSCSPISGHRSVSWYQQTPGQGLQFLFEYFSETQRNKGNFPGRFSGRQFSNSRSEMNVSTLELGDSALYLCASSSKTPNTEAFFGQGTRLTVV.

This clone was observed a handful of times. This chain uses TRBV7-2 with TRBJ1-2; possibly TRBD1 for D (6 bases). CDR3 length: 13 residues. V lost 4 bases to trimming and J lost 8 bases, with 14 bases between them. The germline V gene encodes CDR1 SGHTA and CDR2 FQGNSA. Here the CDR3 reads CASSYNRAEGYTF. The DNA of the CDR3 is TGTGCCAGCAGCTATAACAGGGCCGAGGGCTACACCTTC.

The J gene is TRBJ2-7, the V gene TRBV6-5; D might be TRBD1 (6 bases). V lost 5 bases and J lost 4, with 12 bases in between. The length of the CDR3 is 13 residues. Germline lookup yields CDR1 MNHEY and CDR2 SVGAGI. This chain's CDR3 is CASSIYREYEQYF. In DNA form, the CDR3 reads TGTGCCAGCAGTATCTACAGGGAATACGAGCAGTACTTC.

This clone was seen just once. V is TRBV6-6 and J is TRBJ2-7, with 8 bases fitting TRBD1. Trimming removed 0 bases from V and 5 bases from J; junction bases left unmatched: 6. CDR3 length: 15 amino acids. Per germline, CDR1 MNHNY and CDR2 SVGAGI (reference sequence). The DNA of the CDR3 is TGTGCCAGCAGTTACTCTTCAGACAGGGGCCACGAGCAGTACTTC. This translates into CASSYSSDRGHEQYF.

The V call is TRBV6-5, the J call TRBJ2-1, with D unclear. Germline CDR1 MNHEY, CDR2 SVGAGI. The CDR3 runs 15 residues. Trimming cost V 3 bases and J 8 bases, with 17 bases left between them. The CDR3 sequence is CASSYGGRLVDEQFF. The CDR3 bases are TGTGCCAGCAGTTATGGTGGGCGGCTAGTAGATGAGCAGTTCTTC.

The chain links TRBV19 to TRBJ1-5, with D perhaps matching TRBD1 (5 bases). The germline V and J ends were trimmed by 6 bases and 4 bases, with 10 bases remaining between them. CDR1 is LNHDA and CDR2 is SQIVND in the germline V gene (reference sequence). This CDR3 spans 13 amino acids. As DNA, the CDR3 is TGTGCCAGTAGAGGGACGGGGAATCAGCCCCAGCATTTT. It codes for CASRGTGNQPQHF.

The V call is TRBV9, the J call TRBJ2-3; D is unclear. Germline V gene lookup returns CDR1 SGDLS and CDR2 YYNGEE. Trimming cost V 2 bases and J 3 bases, with 7 bases left between them. This CDR3 spans 13 amino acids. CDR3: CASSVPPTDTQYF. The DNA of the CDR3 is TGTGCCAGCAGCGTTCCACCAACAGATACGCAGTATTTT.

V and J are TRBV6-2 or TRBV6-3 and TRBJ2-4, with 7 nucleotides matching TRBD1. The ends lost 7 bases at V and 8 bases at J; junction bases unmatched: 8. The V gene's germline CDR1 is MNHEY and CDR2 SVGEGT. This CDR3 spans 13 amino acids. The CDR3 loop reads CASNPGTEDIQYF. Here the CDR3 DNA reads TGTGCCAGCAACCCAGGGACAGAGGACATTCAGTACTTC.

This clone occurred once. The genes are TRBV21-1 and TRBJ1-5; TRBD1 was called by the table and not checked on the DNA. TRBV21-1 is an annotated pseudogene. This CDR3 contains 17 residues. In nucleotides, the CDR3 is TGTGCCAGCAACTTGAGAGACAGGGTCCTTGGGGATCAGCCCCAGCATTTT. This codes for CASNLRDRVLGDQPQHF.